This T cell receptor beta chain derives from a study of T cells in Graves' hyperthyroidism and ophthalmopathy. V was clipped by 6 bases and J by 5 bases; unmatched bases: 7. CDR1 is DFQATT, CDR2 SNEGSKA, per germline (reference sequence). This CDR3 contains 13 residues. Study-wide results and caveats: Stable hyperthyroidism was separated from ophthalmopathy by a model based on 13 V-J features.

Fresh peripheral blood, 9.5 to 10 ml of it, supplied the PBMCs. Regarding this clonotype: Its antigen is unknown.

Template material for amplifying TCR beta CDR3 regions consisted of RNA transcripts. First-round RT-PCR with HTBI primers amplified the TCR CDR3 region. MiXCR, run by TCRdb on the multiplex PCR reads, gives a single entry per CDR3 protein. The sample shows 530,000 or so distinct CDR3 sequences, roughly a quarter of them seen only once. The chain recombines TRBV20-1 with TRBJ2-7, with 10 nucleotides matching TRBD2. This sequence was found in a woman aged 25 to 45 with Graves' ophthalmopathy. Sequencing was performed on blood. The CDR3 region has the DNA TGCAGTGCAAACAGCGGGAGGGGCGACGAGCAGTACTTC. Translating it yields CSANSGRGDEQYF.